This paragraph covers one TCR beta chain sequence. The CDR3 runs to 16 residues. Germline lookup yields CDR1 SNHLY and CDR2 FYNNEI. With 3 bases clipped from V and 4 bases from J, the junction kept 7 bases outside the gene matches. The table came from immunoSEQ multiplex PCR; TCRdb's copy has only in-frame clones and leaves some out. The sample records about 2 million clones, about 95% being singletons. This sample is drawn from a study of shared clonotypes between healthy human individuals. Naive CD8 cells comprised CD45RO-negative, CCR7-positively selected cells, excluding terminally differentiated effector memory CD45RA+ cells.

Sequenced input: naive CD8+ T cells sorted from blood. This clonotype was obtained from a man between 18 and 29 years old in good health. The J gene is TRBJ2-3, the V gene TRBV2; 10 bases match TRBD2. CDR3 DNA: TGTGCCAGCAGTGACTTGCTAGCGGGAGACGCAGATACGCAGTATTTT. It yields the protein CASSDLLAGDADTQYF.